This TCR beta chain was recorded in a study of blood T cell repertoires in COVID-19 (dated by TCRdb to the early 2020s). For context, the study as a whole: Collaborator samples came from the United States, Italy and Spain and covered acute and convalescent phases of COVID-19. The repertoires were released in a freely available public database meant as a resource for research on the immune response to SARS-CoV-2. Subjects who had been exposed to COVID-19, were actively infected with it, or had recovered from it provided the deeply sampled blood TCRbeta repertoires that made up the dataset. Samples came from the ongoing ImmuneRACE study (first 160 participants) plus 1,254 subjects from 6 global collaborators. The prospective study material was composed of cDNA or gDNA derived from T cells, B-cell-depleted T cells, or PBMCs. A de-identified subject ID, COVID-19 status, age in years and sex were almost always included in the sample metadata. Where available, HLA class I and class II types were obtained from metadata supplied by the sample provider rather than from assay-based typing. General findings and caveats noted by the study authors: How much clinical and demographic metadata was included differed by source and by participant, and the metadata was provided uncurated.

Participants in the prospective study were aged roughly 18 to 89 years, lived in under 30 United States geographic areas, and enrolled through a virtual design. Cohort assignment in the prospective study relied on participant-reported clinical history from a screening survey and a study questionnaire. For ImmuneRACE Cohort 3, a participant was defined as recovered based on two consecutive negative NP/OP PCR tests, clearance by a healthcare professional, or resolution of symptoms. Mobile phlebotomists in the prospective study collected whole blood, serum and a nasopharyngeal or oropharyngeal swab from every participant. Prospective study participants could optionally give additional blood draws and questionnaires over an approximately 2-month period. Blood samples from the prospective study were shipped frozen or at room temperature prior to DNA extraction. Points on this clone: The specificity of this receptor is unknown. No qualities accompany the bases; no much larger clone lies one base away.

The CDR3 sequence holds 15 residues, the cysteine and phenylalanine included. This entry keeps only the CDR3 DNA: 45 bases, framed from base 1. Per the germline V gene, SGHAT is the CDR1 and FQNNGV is the CDR2. Trimming removed 6 bases from V and 2 bases from J; the gene matches leave 7 bases unexplained. The immunoSEQ Assay, a bias-controlled multiplex PCR, was used to amplify TCRbeta CDR3 regions from genomic DNA. The original methods were these. Nucleated cell counts per sample were estimated from amplification of reference gene primers within the assay. To quantify the absolute abundance of each unique TCRbeta CDR3 rearrangement, sequence reads were collapsed and filtered. For each sample, productive Simpson clonality was calculated as the square root of Simpson's diversity index across productive rearrangements. TCRdb took this table from immuneACCESS and kept in-frame rearrangements with V and J called. Such tables lack part of the clones; where checked against another copy, unresolved V genes explain under half of the gap, and the rest is unexplained. The V and J calls and clone size come from that table; D and trimming were worked out from the DNA. A total of about 270,000 clones appear in this sample, roughly 86% of them only once. Approximately 1.8% of the sample goes to the ten largest clones.

The sequenced material came from PBMCs or T cells enriched from blood (not recorded which). The TCR sequence derives from a woman aged 55-69 years who had recovered from COVID-19. The chain is encoded by TRBV11-2 joined to TRBJ2-1, with 7 central nucleotides matching TRBD1. The nucleotide sequence is given as TGTGCCAGCAGTCCAACCGGGACAGCCTACAATGAGCAGTTCTTC. This gives the protein CASSPTGTAYNEQFF.